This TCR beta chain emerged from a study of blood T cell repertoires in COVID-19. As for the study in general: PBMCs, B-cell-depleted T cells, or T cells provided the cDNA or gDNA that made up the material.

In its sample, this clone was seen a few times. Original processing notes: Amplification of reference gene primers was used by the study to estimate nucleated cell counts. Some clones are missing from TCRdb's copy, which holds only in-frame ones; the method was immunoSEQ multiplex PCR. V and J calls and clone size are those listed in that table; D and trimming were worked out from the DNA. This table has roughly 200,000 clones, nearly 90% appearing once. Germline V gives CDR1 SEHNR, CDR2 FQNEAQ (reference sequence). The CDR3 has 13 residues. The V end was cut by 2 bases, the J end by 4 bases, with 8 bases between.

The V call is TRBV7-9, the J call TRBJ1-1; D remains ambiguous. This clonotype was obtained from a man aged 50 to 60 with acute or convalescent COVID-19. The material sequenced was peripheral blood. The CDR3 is CASSLTGSTEAFF. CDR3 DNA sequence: TGTGCCAGCAGCTTAACGGGGAGCACTGAAGCTTTCTTT.